This TCR beta chain was profiled in a study of cytomegalovirus exposure and HLA in healthy donors. General observations from the study: A missense variant in DCLRE1C was later tied to TCR beta V- and J-gene trimming.

On this clone itself: Its specificity is unknown. At one end the junction does not follow the germline gene, possibly because of a read error.

The primer mix had 60 Vbeta and 13 Jbeta primers. The protocol was immunoSEQ multiplex PCR, while the TCRdb copy is restricted to in-frame clones and leaves out a portion. The data show roughly 140,000 clones, roughly 80% seen once. The CDR3 loop spans 15 amino acids. The germline V gene has CDR1 MNHEY and CDR2 SVGAGI. The chain couples TRBV6-5 to TRBJ2-1, with 10 bases fitting TRBD1. Sequenced input: PBMCs. This TCR was recovered from a male donor in good health and CMV-seronegative. CDR3 sequence: CVSSTDRGAPNEQFF. CDR3 DNA sequence: TGTGTCAGCAGTACGGACAGGGGGGCCCCTAATGAGCAGTTCTTC.